Only one count was recorded for the clone carrying this T cell receptor (beta chain). The data are from a study of blood T cell repertoires in COVID-19. In the study overall: Spain, Italy and the United States supplied samples that represented acute and convalescent COVID-19. From T cells, B-cell-depleted T cells, or PBMCs came the material, which was cDNA or gDNA.

In the authors' workflow: Amplification of reference gene primers provided the estimated nucleated cell counts. Here immunoSEQ multiplex PCR was the method, and the copy in TCRdb shows in-frame clones only, minus some. Clone size and the V and J calls come from that table; the DNA yielded D and trimming. The table has roughly 310,000 clones, approximately 87% seen once; the top ten hold roughly 2.8%. CDR1 and CDR2 (germline): MGHRA, YSYEKL. CDR3 size: 17 residues. The ends lost 2 bases at V and 3 bases at J; junction bases unmatched: 10. The specimen was peripheral blood. The rearrangement uses TRBV4-1 and TRBJ1-1, with TRBD1 matching over 9 bases. The source is a woman in her 30s with COVID-19, enrolled during active disease. CDR3 nucleotides: TGCGCCAGCAGCCAACAATCCGGGACAGGGAGGGACACTGAAGCTTTCTTT. Residues: CASSQQSGTGRDTEAFF.